This T cell receptor (beta chain) was recorded in a study of T cells after yellow fever vaccination. This CDR3 spans 16 amino acids. V was pared by 7 bases and J by 5 bases, with 13 bases of the junction left unmatched. TCR cDNA was made by 5'RACE template switching, adding a universal primer site and UMIs. TCRdb re-analysed the 5' RACE reads in MiXCR, keeping a single row per CDR3 protein. This table holds some 560,000 distinct CDR3 sequences, approximately 21% found once. A few counts support this clonotype. The input for sequencing was PBMCs, taken 15 days after the yellow fever booster vaccination. V gene TRBV12-3 or TRBV12-4 combines with J gene TRBJ2-3, with 9 bases that match TRBD2. This clonotype originated in a man aged 25-40 years who received the YFV17D yellow fever vaccine. The CDR3 DNA is TGTGCCAGCAATTCCTTACTAGCGGGCGGAATAGATACGCAGTATTTT. Its translation: CASNSLLAGGIDTQYF.